This entry lists 19 T cell receptor beta chains sequenced from one sample in a study of T cells in Graves' hyperthyroidism and ophthalmopathy. Amplification targeted TCR beta CDR3 regions from RNA transcripts. HTBI primers were the set used in a first-round RT-PCR of the TCR CDR3. TCRdb passed the multiplex PCR reads through MiXCR, listing each CDR3 protein once. The sample holds 600,000 or so distinct CDR3 sequences, 12% to 15% seen once. Sequencing was done on a sample of blood. The receptors come from a woman aged 18-29 years with Graves' ophthalmopathy.

V usage is TRBV27 and J usage is TRBJ1-5; D gene ambiguous. CDR1 is MNHEY and CDR2 is SMNVEV in the germline V gene (reference sequence). V lost 3 bases and J lost 9, with 27 bases in between. The CDR3 runs to 18 residues. The CDR3 is CASSFLADLGNQIRPQHF. The CDR3 DNA reads as TGTGCCAGCAGTTTTTTGGCGGACCTGGGCAACCAAATCAGGCCCCAGCATTTT.

The rearrangement joins TRBV20-1 to TRBJ2-7, with 12 bases identical to TRBD2. This CDR3 has 15 residues. CDR1 and CDR2 from the germline V gene are DFQATT and SNEGSKA (reference sequence). J gave up 1 base and V 4 bases, and 5 bases lay outside the gene matches. The CDR3 is CSATTLAGGSYEQYF. The DNA of the CDR3 is TGCAGTGCTACGACGCTAGCGGGAGGGTCCTACGAGCAGTACTTC.

This clonotype was observed at least ten times. CDR3 in amino acids: CASSFFYGLQRGQPQHF. The CDR3 nucleotides are TGTGCCAGCAGCTTTTTTTACGGACTTCAGCGAGGACAGCCCCAGCATTTT. The chain is built from TRBV7-8 and TRBJ1-5; D is ambiguous. The V gene's germline CDR1 is SGHVS and CDR2 FQNEAQ. The length of the CDR3 is 17 residues. V was clipped by 3 bases and J by 7 bases, with 22 bases between them.

A few counts support this clonotype. The V call is TRBV30, the J call TRBJ1-4, with 7 nucleotides matching TRBD1. The CDR3 extends over 13 amino acids. V gave up 5 bases and J gave up 4 bases; unmatched junction bases: 4. From germline, CDR1 is GTSNPN and CDR2 SVGIG (reference sequence). CDR3 DNA: TGTGCCTGGGCCGGGACAGTTAATGAAAAACTGTTTTTT. Encoded protein: CAWAGTVNEKLFF.

This clonotype was seen at least ten times. The CDR3 loop reads CASSLLAGPNNEQFF. The CDR3 region has the DNA TGTGCCAGCAGCTTACTAGCGGGCCCGAACAATGAGCAGTTCTTC. J is TRBJ2-1 and V is TRBV6-2 or TRBV6-3, with 9 bases that match TRBD2. Germline values: CDR1 MNHEY, CDR2 SVGEGT. The CDR3 runs 15 residues. V was clipped by 6 bases and J by 5 bases; unmatched bases: 8.

As regards this clonotype: One end of the junction is discordant with germline, which a read error may explain. This sequence joins TRBV6-2 or TRBV6-3 and TRBJ2-7; tentatively, D is TRBD1 (6 bases). The CDR3 sequence is 14 residues long. CDR1 MNHEY and CDR2 SVGEGT come from the germline V gene. Here the CDR3 DNA reads TGTGCCAGCAGAAACCCGGGACAAGCCTACGAGCAATACTTC. This sequence encodes CASRNPGQAYEQYF.

This clonotype was found a few times. The V and J genes are TRBV20-1 and TRBJ2-1; TRBD2 matches 12 bases. Germline CDR1 is DFQATT and CDR2 is SNEGSKA (reference sequence). The CDR3 length is 20 residues. Trimming at V came to 1 base and at J to 2 bases, leaving 15 bases not matched to a gene. The CDR3: CSARGRLTSGRIGAYNEQFF. CDR3 DNA: TGCAGTGCTAGAGGCCGACTGACTAGCGGGAGAATAGGGGCCTACAATGAGCAGTTCTTC.

This clonotype was observed a few times. This sequence joins TRBV20-1 and TRBJ1-6; D remains ambiguous. In germline, CDR1 is DFQATT, CDR2 SNEGSKA (reference sequence). The V and J ends lost 2 bases and 0 bases respectively, with 11 bases between them. The CDR3 sequence is 16 residues long. CDR3 bases: TGCAGTGCTAGAAATGAGGGTAGCTCCTATAATTCACCCCTCCACTTT. It is translated as CSARNEGSSYNSPLHF.

This clonotype was counted ten times or more. V is TRBV30 and J is TRBJ1-1, with TRBD1 as a possible D gene (5 bases). CDR1 and CDR2 from the germline V gene are GTSNPN and SVGIG (reference sequence). This CDR3 spans 15 amino acids. The germline V and J ends were trimmed by 4 bases and 1 base, with 16 bases remaining between them. CDR3 residues: CAWNSPGGRNTEAFF. CDR3 DNA sequence: TGTGCCTGGAACTCGCCGGGGGGGAGGAACACTGAAGCTTTCTTT.

V and J are TRBV7-9 and TRBJ2-3, with 7 bases lining up with TRBD2. CDR1 is SEHNR and CDR2 is FQNEAQ in the germline V gene (reference sequence). The trim removed 5 bases at V and 6 bases at J, leaving 8 bases unmatched. The CDR3 totals 14 residues. The CDR3: CASSVREGRDTQYF. In DNA, the CDR3 is TGTGCCAGCAGCGTTAGGGAGGGAAGGGATACGCAGTATTTT.

The V call is TRBV4-2, the J call TRBJ2-2; D may match TRBD1 or TRBD2 (6 bases each). The V gene's germline CDR1 is LGHNA and CDR2 YNFKEQ. Trimming took 1 base from V and 5 from J, leaving 14 bases between them. CDR3 size: 16 residues. The DNA of the CDR3 is TGTGCCAGCAGCCAAGGGAGGGGGGCCGGGACCGGGGAGCTGTTTTTT. Its protein product is CASSQGRGAGTGELFF.

In its sample, this clonotype was seen many times. The chain is built from TRBV5-8 and TRBJ2-5; no definite D call. Per the germline V gene, CDR1 is SGHTS and CDR2 is YDEGEE. This CDR3 is built from 13 residues. The V gene lost 0 bases and the J gene lost 5 bases, with 8 bases spanning the gap. CDR3 protein: CASSLEFEETQYF. CDR3 sequence (DNA): TGTGCCAGCAGCTTGGAGTTCGAGGAGACCCAGTACTTC. The variable domain in full, with the rest retrieved from reference TRBV5-8 and TRBJ2-5, is EAGVTQSPTHLIKTRGQQATLRCSPISGHTSVYWYQQALGLGLQFLLWYDEGEERNRGNFPPRFSGRQFPNYSSELNVNALELEDSALYLCASSLEFEETQYFGPGTRLLVL.

The V and J genes are TRBV9 and TRBJ1-3; unclear D gene. This CDR3 region has 14 residues. The germline V gene encodes CDR1 SGDLS and CDR2 YYNGEE. The germline V and J ends were trimmed by 2 bases and 0 bases, with 6 bases remaining between them. The CDR3 protein is CASSVPDSGNTIYF. In DNA, the CDR3 is TGTGCCAGCAGCGTCCCCGACTCTGGAAACACCATATATTTT.

The rearrangement links TRBV20-1 to TRBJ1-5, with D tentatively TRBD1 (5 bases). Germline-derived CDR1 and CDR2 are DFQATT and SNEGSKA (reference sequence). V was cut by 5 bases and J by 6 bases, with 14 bases left in between. The CDR3 spans 13 residues. The CDR3 loop reads CSAGGGSSQPQHF. CDR3 bases: TGCAGTGCTGGGGGGGGTTCCAGTCAGCCCCAGCATTTT.

A few counts support this clonotype. The rearrangement links TRBV29-1 to TRBJ2-3; 8 nucleotides match TRBD1. CDR1 and CDR2 from the germline V gene are SQVTM and ANQGSEA. CDR3 length: 14 amino acids. The trim removed 2 bases at V and 5 bases at J, leaving 6 bases unmatched. The CDR3 DNA reads as TGCAGCGTTGAACTCGGACAGGGAGGAGATACGCAGTATTTT. This encodes CSVELGQGGDTQYF.

Points on this clonotype: A much larger clone lies a single base off, so this may be a read error. The rearrangement links TRBV2 to TRBJ2-5, with 9 positions matching TRBD1. In germline, CDR1 is SNHLY, CDR2 FYNNEI. The trim removed 7 bases at V and 4 bases at J, leaving 7 bases unmatched. The CDR3 loop spans 14 amino acids. The CDR3 is CASNPDRGGETQYF. The CDR3 DNA is TGTGCCAGCAATCCGGACAGGGGAGGAGAGACCCAGTACTTC.

Ten or more counts support this clonotype. V is TRBV10-3 and J is TRBJ2-5; 10 nucleotides match TRBD1. Germline V CDR1 and CDR2: ENHRY, SYGVKD. Trimming took 3 bases from V and 4 from J; bases not matched to a gene: 5. There are 15 residues in the CDR3. The CDR3 DNA reads as TGTGCCATCAGTGAAAGAGGGACAGGGGCAGAGACCCAGTACTTC. Its translation is CAISERGTGAETQYF.

The chain links TRBV5-5 to TRBJ2-2, with D hard to call. CDR3 length: 16 amino acids. V gave up 1 base and J gave up 0 bases, with 10 bases separating them. Germline V gives CDR1 SGHKS, CDR2 YYEKEE (reference sequence). In nucleotides, the CDR3 is TGTGCCAGCAGCTTGTCGGCATATTCGAACACCGGGGAGCTGTTTTTT. Protein sequence: CASSLSAYSNTGELFF.

This clonotype was detected ten times or more. The chain has TRBV28 and TRBJ2-6, with D hard to call. This CDR3 has 16 residues. Looked up from germline, CDR1 is MDHEN and CDR2 is SYDVKM. The V end was cut by 3 bases, the J end by 1 base, with 10 bases between. CDR3 nucleotides: TGTGCCAGCAGTTTTCTCAGATCATCTGGGGCCAACGTCCTGACTTTC. Translation gives CASSFLRSSGANVLTF.